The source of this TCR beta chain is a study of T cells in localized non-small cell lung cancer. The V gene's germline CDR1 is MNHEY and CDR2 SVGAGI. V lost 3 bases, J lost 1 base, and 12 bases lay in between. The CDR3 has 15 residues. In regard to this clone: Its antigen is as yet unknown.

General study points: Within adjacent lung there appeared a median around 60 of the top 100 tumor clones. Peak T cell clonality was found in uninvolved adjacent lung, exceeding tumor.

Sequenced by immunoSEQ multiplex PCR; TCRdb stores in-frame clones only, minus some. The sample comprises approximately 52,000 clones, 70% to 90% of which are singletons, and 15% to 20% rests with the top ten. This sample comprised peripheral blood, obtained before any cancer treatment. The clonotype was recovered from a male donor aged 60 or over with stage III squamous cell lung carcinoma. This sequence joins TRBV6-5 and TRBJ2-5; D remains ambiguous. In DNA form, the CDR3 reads TGTGCCAGCAGTTATTCCCCGACAAGCCAAGAGACCCAGTACTTC. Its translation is CASSYSPTSQETQYF.